These 7 T cell receptor beta chains were all obtained from the same sample, sequenced in a study of T-cell reconstitution after alpha-beta-depleted transplantation in children. Unique molecular identifiers were built into the TCRbeta library. From the PCR reads, TCRdb called clonotypes with MiXCR, one entry per CDR3 protein. The profile shows about 98,000 distinct CDR3 sequences, about a quarter of them singletons. The material was PBMCs, obtained before TCRalphabeta/CD19-depleted stem cell transplant. Source of these receptors: a boy between 2 and 10 years old with acute lymphoblastic leukemia, due to receive a stem cell transplant.

This clonotype was recorded at least ten times. V usage is TRBV28 and J usage is TRBJ2-3; TRBD2 matches at 7 bases. CDR3 length equals 18 residues. V dropped 8 bases and J dropped 0; count of bases not matched to a gene: 17. Germline CDR1 and CDR2: MDHEN and SYDVKM. The DNA for the CDR3 is TGTGCCAGCGGAAGGGAGGGACTCGCAGCGACTAGCACAGATACGCAGTATTTT. Protein product: CASGREGLAATSTDTQYF.

This clonotype is medium-sized. This chain connects TRBV28 to TRBJ2-7; D ambiguous. This CDR3 comprises 12 residues. Trimming shortened V by 5 bases and J by 5 bases, and 10 bases separated the two germline ends. In germline, CDR1 is MDHEN, CDR2 SYDVKM. Here the CDR3 DNA reads TGTGCCAGCAGTCCTGTTTCCAACGAGCAGTACTTC. Its protein product is CASSPVSNEQYF.

The CDR3 loop reads CASSFLEGSGNTIYF. In nucleotides, the CDR3 is TGTGCCAGCAGCTTCTTAGAGGGCTCTGGAAACACCATATATTTT. The chain uses TRBV7-9 and TRBJ1-3; no firm D call. Trimming pared 3 bases from V and 0 bases from J, leaving 9 bases between. The CDR3 runs 15 residues. Germline V gives CDR1 SEHNR, CDR2 FQNEAQ (reference sequence).

In its sample, this clonotype was seen a few times. This chain connects TRBV7-2 to TRBJ2-3; 8 bases align to TRBD2. CDR3 length: 16 amino acids. Unmatched junction bases numbered 7, after V lost 3 bases and J lost 2 bases. Germline CDR1 is SGHTA and CDR2 is FQGNSA. CDR3 coding DNA: TGTGCCAGCAGCTTCGCCGGGACTAGTTACACAGATACGCAGTATTTT. Its translation is CASSFAGTSYTDTQYF. Full variable domain (missing parts from reference TRBV7-2 and TRBJ2-3): GAGVSQSPSNKVTEKGKDVELRCDPISGHTALYWYRQSLGQGLEFLIYFQGNSAPDKSGLPSDRFSAERTGGSVSTLTIQRTQQEDSAVYLCASSFAGTSYTDTQYFGPGTRLTVL.

This clonotype was seen ten or more times. The rearrangement uses TRBV5-1 and TRBJ2-7; 8 nucleotides align to TRBD2. With V trimmed by 4 bases and J by 8 bases, 17 bases remained unmatched. This CDR3 has 16 amino acids. Germline loops: CDR1 SGHRS, CDR2 YFSETQ. DNA of the CDR3: TGCGCCAGCAGCCTAACCCAAGCGGGAGCGGCAAGTAAGCAGTACTTC. Translation: CASSLTQAGAASKQYF.

The chain uses TRBV4-1 and TRBJ2-5; the D call may be TRBD1 or TRBD2 (5 bases each). V gave up 1 base and J gave up 1 base, with 13 bases separating them. The CDR3 is 16 residues long. Germline CDR1 is MGHRA and CDR2 is YSYEKL. The CDR3 DNA reads as TGCGCCAGCAGCCAAGGCGATCCGGGACCCCAAGAGACCCAGTACTTC. It specifies CASSQGDPGPQETQYF.

This clonotype was observed a few times. V usage is TRBV6-2 or TRBV6-3 and J usage is TRBJ2-1, with D perhaps matching TRBD1 (5 bases). The CDR3 loop spans 11 amino acids. Germline values: CDR1 MNHEY, CDR2 SVGEGT. V was clipped by 7 bases and J by 8 bases, with 9 bases between them. The CDR3 region is CASIWGYEQFF. Written as DNA, the CDR3 is TGTGCCAGCATCTGGGGCTATGAGCAGTTCTTC.